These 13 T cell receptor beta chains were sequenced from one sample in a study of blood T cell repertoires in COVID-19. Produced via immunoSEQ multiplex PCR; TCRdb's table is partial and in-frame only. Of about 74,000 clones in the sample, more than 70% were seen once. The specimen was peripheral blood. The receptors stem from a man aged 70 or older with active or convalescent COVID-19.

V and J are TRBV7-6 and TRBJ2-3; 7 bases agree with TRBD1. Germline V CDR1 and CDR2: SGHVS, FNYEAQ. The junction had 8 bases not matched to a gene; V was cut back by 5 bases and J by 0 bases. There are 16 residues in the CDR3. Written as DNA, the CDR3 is TGTGCCAGCAGCACGGGCCGGGACAGTAGCACAGATACGCAGTATTTT. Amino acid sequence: CASSTGRDSSTDTQYF.

The CDR3: CASSLRTGGSYEQYF. The CDR3 DNA sequence: TGCGCCAGCAGCCTTCGGACAGGGGGCTCCTACGAGCAGTACTTC. The rearrangement uses TRBV5-1 and TRBJ2-7; TRBD1 matches at 10 bases. The CDR3 consists of 15 residues. The V segment lost 4 bases and the J segment 0 bases; nucleotides outside the gene matches: 4. Germline assignment: CDR1 SGHRS and CDR2 YFSETQ.

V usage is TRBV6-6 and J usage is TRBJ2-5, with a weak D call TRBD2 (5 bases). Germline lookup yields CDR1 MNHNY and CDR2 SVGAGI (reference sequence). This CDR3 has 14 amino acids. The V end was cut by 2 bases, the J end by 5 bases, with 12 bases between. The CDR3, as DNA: TGTGCCAGCAGTTACAGTGAGGGAGCGGAGACCCAGTACTTC. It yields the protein CASSYSEGAETQYF.

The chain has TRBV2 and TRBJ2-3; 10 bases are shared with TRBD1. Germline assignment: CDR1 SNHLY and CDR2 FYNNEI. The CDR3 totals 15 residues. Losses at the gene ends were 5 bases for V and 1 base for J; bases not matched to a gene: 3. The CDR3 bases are TGTGCCAGCAGTTTAGGGACAGGGGGCACAGATACGCAGTATTTT. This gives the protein CASSLGTGGTDTQYF.

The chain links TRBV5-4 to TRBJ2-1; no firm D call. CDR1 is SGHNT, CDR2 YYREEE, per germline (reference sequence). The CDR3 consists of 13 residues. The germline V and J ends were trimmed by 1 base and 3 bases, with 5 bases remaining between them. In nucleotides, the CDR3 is TGTGCCAGCAGCTTGACTCTCTACAATGAGCAGTTCTTC. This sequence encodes CASSLTLYNEQFF.

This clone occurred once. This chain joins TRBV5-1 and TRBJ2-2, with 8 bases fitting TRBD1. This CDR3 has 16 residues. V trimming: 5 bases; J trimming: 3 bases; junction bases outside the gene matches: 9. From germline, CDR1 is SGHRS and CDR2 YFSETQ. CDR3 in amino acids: CASSVTGEAYTGELFF. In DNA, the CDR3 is TGCGCCAGCAGTGTGACAGGGGAAGCGTACACCGGGGAGCTGTTTTTT.

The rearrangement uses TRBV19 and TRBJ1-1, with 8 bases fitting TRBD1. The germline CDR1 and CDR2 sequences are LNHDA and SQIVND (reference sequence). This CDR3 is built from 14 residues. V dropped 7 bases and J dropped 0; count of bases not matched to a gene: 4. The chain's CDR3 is CASNRDRLNTEAFF. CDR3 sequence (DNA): TGTGCCAGTAATCGGGACAGGCTGAACACTGAAGCTTTCTTT.

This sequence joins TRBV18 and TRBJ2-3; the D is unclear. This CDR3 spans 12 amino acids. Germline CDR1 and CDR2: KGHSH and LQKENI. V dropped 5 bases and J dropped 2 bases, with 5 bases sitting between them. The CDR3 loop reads CASSSYTDTQYF. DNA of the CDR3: TGTGCCAGCTCATCCTACACAGATACGCAGTATTTT.

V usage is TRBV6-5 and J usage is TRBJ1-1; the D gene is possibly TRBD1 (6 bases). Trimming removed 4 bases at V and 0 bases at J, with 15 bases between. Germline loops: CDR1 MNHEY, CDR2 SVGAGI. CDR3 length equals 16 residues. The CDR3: CASSSLQGPMNTEAFF. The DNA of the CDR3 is TGTGCCAGCAGTTCCCTACAGGGACCCATGAACACTGAAGCTTTCTTT.

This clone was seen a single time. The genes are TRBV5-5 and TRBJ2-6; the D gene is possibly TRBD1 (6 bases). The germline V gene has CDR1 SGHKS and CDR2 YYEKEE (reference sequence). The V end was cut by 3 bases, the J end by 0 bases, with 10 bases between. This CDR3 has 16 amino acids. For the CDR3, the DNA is TGTGCCAGCAGCTGGACAGCCGCCTCTGGGGCCAACGTCCTGACTTTC. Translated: CASSWTAASGANVLTF.

The CDR3 DNA reads as TGTGCCAGCAGCTTAGGCGGGGGGGATAGGCAGTTCTTC. Its translation is CASSLGGGDRQFF. The V call is TRBV7-9, the J call TRBJ2-1; the match to TRBD2 covers 9 bases. Germline V lookup: CDR1 SEHNR, CDR2 FQNEAQ (reference sequence). The CDR3 loop spans 13 amino acids. J gave up 12 bases and V 1 base, and 4 bases lay outside the gene matches.

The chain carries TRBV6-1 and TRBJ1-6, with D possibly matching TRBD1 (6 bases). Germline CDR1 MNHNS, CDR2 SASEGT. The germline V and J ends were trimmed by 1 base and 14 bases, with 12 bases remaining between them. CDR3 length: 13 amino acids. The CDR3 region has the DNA TGTGCCAGCAGTGAAGACCAGGGGAGGGCCCTCCACTTT. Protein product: CASSEDQGRALHF.

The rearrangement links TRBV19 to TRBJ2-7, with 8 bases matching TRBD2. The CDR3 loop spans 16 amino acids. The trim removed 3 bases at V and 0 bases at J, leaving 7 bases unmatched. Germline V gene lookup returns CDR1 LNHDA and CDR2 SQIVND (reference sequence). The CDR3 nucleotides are TGTGCCAGTAGTATTCGGGGGGGCGGGAGCTCCTACGAGCAGTACTTC. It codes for CASSIRGGGSSYEQYF.